The 27 T cell receptor beta chains below were found in one sample sequenced in a study of early T cells in non-severe SARS-CoV-2 infection. TCRdb processed the 5' RACE reads anew with MiXCR; each CDR3 protein has one entry. Of more than 25,000 distinct CDR3 sequences listed, 4.6% are singletons. Source: whole blood, taken at baseline. Every receptor here comes from an adult who was a healthcare worker with PCR-confirmed SARS-CoV-2 infection or an uninfected control (not recorded which).

This clonotype was seen ten or more times. The rearrangement joins TRBV28 to TRBJ1-2; 10 bases fit TRBD1. Per germline, CDR1 MDHEN and CDR2 SYDVKM. Trimming took 6 bases from V and 1 from J; bases not matched to a gene: 17. The CDR3 spans 19 residues. CDR3 bases: TGTGCCAGCAGCTCCTCCATCCGGGACAGGGGCTTCCTTAACTATGGCTACACCTTC. As protein: CASSSSIRDRGFLNYGYTF.

This clonotype has at least ten counts. This chain connects TRBV7-2 to TRBJ2-3; weak D call: TRBD1 (6 bases). The V and J ends lost 0 bases and 7 bases respectively, with 11 bases between them. Germline V gene lookup returns CDR1 SGHTA and CDR2 FQGNSA. CDR3 length equals 14 residues. The chain's CDR3 is CASSLAAQGYTQYF. The CDR3 nucleotides read TGTGCCAGCAGCTTAGCGGCACAGGGATATACGCAGTATTTT.

V gene TRBV4-1 combines with J gene TRBJ2-3, with D possibly TRBD2 on 5 matching bases. V shed 1 base and J shed 4 bases, with 15 bases lying between them. The length of the CDR3 is 16 residues. Germline CDR1 and CDR2: MGHRA and YSYEKL. This CDR3 is CASSQVGAKGADTQYF. CDR3 DNA sequence: TGCGCCAGCAGCCAAGTAGGAGCCAAGGGAGCAGATACGCAGTATTTT.

This clonotype was seen many times. V usage is TRBV7-3 and J usage is TRBJ2-7; TRBD1 might be the D (6 bases). Germline V gene lookup returns CDR1 SGHTA and CDR2 FQGTGA. This CDR3 region has 13 residues. Trimming removed 3 bases at V and 0 bases at J, with 6 bases between. CDR3 sequence reads: CASSLDSSYEQYF. For the CDR3, the DNA is TGTGCCAGCAGCTTGGACAGCTCCTACGAGCAGTACTTC.

V is TRBV7-9 and J is TRBJ2-1, with 14 bases lining up with TRBD2. V was clipped by 1 base and J by 9 bases; unmatched bases: 2. Germline V CDR1 and CDR2: SEHNR, FQNEAQ (reference sequence). The length of the CDR3 is 15 residues. CDR3 nucleotide sequence: TGTGCCAGCAGCTTAGGCGGGACTAGCGGGAGTGAGCAGTTCTTC. Amino acids: CASSLGGTSGSEQFF.

This clonotype was detected many times. The chain employs TRBV5-1 and TRBJ2-7; 8 bases agree with TRBD1. CDR1 and CDR2 (germline): SGHRS, YFSETQ. The CDR3 runs 13 residues. The J segment lost 2 bases and the V segment lost 7 bases, leaving 5 bases of the junction unmatched. CDR3 DNA sequence: TGCGCCAGCGGGGACAGGATAACCTACGAGCAGTACTTC. Translation gives CASGDRITYEQYF.

This clonotype was recorded at least ten times. The rearrangement uses TRBV5-4 and TRBJ2-3; 7 nucleotides match TRBD2. CDR1 is SGHNT and CDR2 is YYREEE in the germline V gene (reference sequence). V lost 4 bases and J lost 5; bases outside the gene matches: 7. The CDR3 sequence is 14 residues long. The CDR3 DNA reads TGTGCCAGCAGCCCCCAGCGGGGAGGAGATACGCAGTATTTT. This translates into CASSPQRGGDTQYF.

This clonotype came up many times. The CDR3 DNA reads as TGTGCCAGCAGTCAATCCCAGGTTTTCCACACAGATACGCAGTATTTT. It translates to CASSQSQVFHTDTQYF. The V call is TRBV6-1, the J call TRBJ2-3; no reliable D call. Trimming pared 5 bases from V and 2 bases from J, leaving 17 bases between. This CDR3 region has 16 residues. CDR1 and CDR2 from the germline V gene are MNHNS and SASEGT.

This clonotype was seen at least ten times. V usage is TRBV27 and J usage is TRBJ2-3; D may be TRBD2 (5 bases). Trimming removed 3 bases at V and 8 bases at J, with 12 bases between. The CDR3 is made up of 13 amino acids. Germline assignment: CDR1 MNHEY and CDR2 SMNVEV (reference sequence). This CDR3 reads CASSLSPAGTQYF. Here the CDR3 DNA reads TGTGCCAGCAGTTTGTCTCCCGCGGGTACGCAGTATTTT.

This clonotype was counted at least ten times. This sequence joins TRBV6-2 or TRBV6-3 and TRBJ2-1, with D perhaps matching TRBD2 (6 bases). CDR3 length: 14 amino acids. V shed 6 bases and J shed 7 bases, with 16 bases lying between them. Germline V gene sequence: CDR1 MNHEY, CDR2 SVGEGT. CDR3 sequence: CASSGYAGTNEQFF. DNA for the CDR3: TGTGCCAGCAGCGGGTACGCGGGGACTAATGAGCAGTTCTTC.

This clonotype was detected ten times or more. A junction boundary mismatches the germline segment, possibly from a read error. V usage is TRBV7-7 and J usage is TRBJ2-2; perhaps D is TRBD1 or TRBD2 (6 bases each). Looked up from germline, CDR1 is SSHAT and CDR2 is FNYEAQ (reference sequence). CDR3 length equals 16 residues. The chain's CDR3 is CASSPLGGPTTGELFF. The CDR3 DNA sequence: TGTGCTAGCAGCCCCCTAGGGGGGCCGACCACCGGGGAGCTGTTTTTT.

This clonotype was detected many times. The V and J genes are TRBV5-1 and TRBJ2-2; perhaps TRBD2 as D (6 bases). V lost 9 bases, J lost 6 bases, and 18 bases lay in between. The CDR3 is made up of 14 amino acids. Germline V gene sequence: CDR1 SGHRS, CDR2 YFSETQ. The chain's CDR3 is CATSRGQGAGELFF. In nucleotides, the CDR3 is TGCGCCACCTCGCGGGGCCAGGGCGCCGGGGAGCTGTTTTTT. Filled out from reference TRBV5-1 and TRBJ2-2, the complete variable domain reads KAGVTQTPRYLIKTRGQQVTLSCSPISGHRSVSWYQQTPGQGLQFLFEYFSETQRNKGNFPGRFSGRQFSNSRSEMNVSTLELGDSALYLCATSRGQGAGELFFGEGSRLTVL.

There are many counts of this clonotype. V is TRBV5-4 and J is TRBJ2-3, with TRBD2 matching 8 bases. The CDR3 extends over 16 amino acids. V was pared by 0 bases and J by 4 bases, with 7 bases of the junction left unmatched. Germline lookup yields CDR1 SGHNT and CDR2 YYREEE (reference sequence). As DNA, the CDR3 is TGTGCCAGCAGCTTGGGGCTCGGGAGGGTGGCAGATACGCAGTATTTT. This sequence encodes CASSLGLGRVADTQYF.

V gene TRBV7-2 combines with J gene TRBJ2-1; D may be TRBD2 (6 bases). The CDR3 has 14 amino acids. Germline loops: CDR1 SGHTA, CDR2 FQGNSA. V lost 2 bases, J lost 8 bases, and 13 bases lay in between. Here the CDR3 DNA reads TGTGCCAGCAGCTTAATCGGGAGAATCGATGAGCAGTTCTTC. It encodes CASSLIGRIDEQFF.

This clonotype ranks as medium-sized. This sequence joins TRBV7-6 and TRBJ1-5; TRBD1 is a possible D gene (5 bases). From germline, CDR1 is SGHVS and CDR2 FNYEAQ. V lost 1 base and J lost 6, with 7 bases in between. This CDR3 has 13 residues. The CDR3 nucleotides are TGTGCCAGCAGCTTAGGGAGGGGTCAGCCCCAGCATTTT. It yields the protein CASSLGRGQPQHF.

Ten or more counts support this clonotype. The chain is built from TRBV18 and TRBJ2-7, with a possible D match to TRBD1 (6 bases). The CDR3 loop spans 13 amino acids. V was pared by 2 bases and J by 5 bases, with 10 bases between. Germline CDR1 and CDR2: KGHSH and LQKENI. The CDR3 DNA is TGTGCCAGCTCACCAGGGCAGGGGAACGAGCAGTACTTC. This codes for CASSPGQGNEQYF.

This clonotype has a count of ten or more. The CDR3 DNA follows: TGTGCCAGCAGCTCCCCTGGGGTACTAGCGGGAGAAGTAGATACGCAGTATTTT. It is translated as CASSSPGVLAGEVDTQYF. The J gene is TRBJ2-3, the V gene TRBV11-2; TRBD2 matches 11 bases. The CDR3 contains 18 residues. Per the germline V gene, CDR1 is SGHAT and CDR2 is FQNNGV. J was trimmed by 5 bases and V by 4 bases; bases with no gene match: 14.

This clonotype was observed at least ten times. The rearrangement uses TRBV10-3 and TRBJ1-1; D uncertain. Trimming removed 2 bases from V and 1 base from J, with 8 bases in between. The V gene's germline CDR1 is ENHRY and CDR2 SYGVKD. This CDR3 is 14 amino acids long. CDR3 amino acids: CAISETGGNTEAFF. The DNA of the CDR3 is TGTGCCATCAGTGAGACCGGAGGGAACACTGAAGCTTTCTTT.

This clonotype showed up many times. The V gene is TRBV6-2 or TRBV6-3, the J gene TRBJ2-7; tentative D call: TRBD1 (6 bases). Germline V lookup: CDR1 MNHEY, CDR2 SVGEGT. This CDR3 comprises 15 residues. Trimming pared 0 bases from V and 6 bases from J, leaving 15 bases between. CDR3 sequence (DNA): TGTGCCAGCAGTTACTCGACCTACACAGGGCTCGAGCAGTACTTC. Residues: CASSYSTYTGLEQYF.

In its sample, this clonotype was seen many times. The chain combines TRBV9 with TRBJ2-1, with 8 bases identical to TRBD2. CDR1 is SGDLS and CDR2 is YYNGEE in the germline V gene. The CDR3 is 15 residues long. V lost 0 bases to trimming and J lost 13 bases; unmatched junction nucleotides: 12. CDR3 coding DNA: TGTGCCAGCAGCGTAGGATCGGAGGGGACTAGAGAACAGTTCTTC. Protein product: CASSVGSEGTREQFF.

This clonotype was seen repeatedly, ten times or more. The chain has TRBV11-2 and TRBJ1-1; D might be TRBD1 (5 bases). Germline V CDR1 and CDR2: SGHAT, FQNNGV. The CDR3 is 14 amino acids. Trimming shortened V by 0 bases and J by 11 bases, and 16 bases separated the two germline ends. The CDR3 region has the DNA TGTGCCAGCAGCTTAGACGTTTTTGCAGGGATGGCTTTCTTT. Protein: CASSLDVFAGMAFF.

This clonotype was observed many times. The CDR3 sequence: CASSQDSRDSSSYEQYF. The CDR3 DNA reads as TGCGCCAGCAGCCAAGATTCGAGGGACAGCAGCTCCTACGAGCAGTACTTC. The chain couples TRBV4-3 to TRBJ2-7, with 7 bases identical to TRBD1. Germline CDR1 reads LGHNA; CDR2 reads YSLEER. The CDR3 is 17 residues long. Trimming took 0 bases from V and 0 from J; bases not matched to a gene: 8.

This clonotype is judged medium-sized (0.01 to 0.1%). The rearrangement links TRBV12-3 or TRBV12-4 to TRBJ1-6; tentative D call: TRBD1 (6 bases). The CDR3 is made up of 17 amino acids. Trimming removed 2 bases from V and 8 bases from J, with 19 bases in between. The DNA for the CDR3 is TGTGCCAGCAGTTTAATGGGACAAATGGACGGCGATTCACCCCTCCACTTT. This translates into CASSLMGQMDGDSPLHF.

This clonotype was seen at least ten times. This chain's CDR3 is CASSQATGTQYF. The CDR3 DNA reads as TGCGCCAGCAGCCAAGCGACGGGGACGCAGTATTTT. The gene calls are TRBV4-3 and TRBJ2-3; the D gene is possibly TRBD2 (5 bases). The germline gives CDR1 LGHNA, CDR2 YSLEER. V lost 1 base and J lost 9, with 8 bases in between. The CDR3 is 12 residues long.

V gene TRBV12-3 or TRBV12-4 combines with J gene TRBJ2-7, with TRBD2 identical over 9 bases. V lost 4 bases and J lost 2; bases outside the gene matches: 3. The CDR3 has 14 amino acids. CDR3 DNA: TGTGCCAGCAGTTCATCTAGCGGGGCCTACGAGCAGTACTTC. This translates into CASSSSSGAYEQYF.

This clonotype has ten or more counts. This chain joins TRBV12-3 or TRBV12-4 and TRBJ1-3; D is ambiguous. The CDR3 totals 15 residues. Deletions cut 6 bases from V and 1 base from J, with 13 bases between. As DNA, the CDR3 is TGTGCCAGCAGAGTCAAGGGAGGATCTGGAAACACCATATATTTT. Translation gives CASRVKGGSGNTIYF.

Ten or more counts support this clonotype. The chain recombines TRBV19 with TRBJ2-1; 7 bases agree with TRBD2. CDR3 length equals 15 residues. Trimming removed 3 bases from V and 7 bases from J; junction bases left unmatched: 9. Per germline, CDR1 LNHDA and CDR2 SQIVND (reference sequence). The CDR3 DNA is TGTGCCAGTAGTATTCAGGGCCAGCGGGGTAATGAGCAGTTCTTC. Its translation: CASSIQGQRGNEQFF. Filled out from reference TRBV19 and TRBJ2-1, the complete variable domain reads DGGITQSPKYLFRKEGQNVTLSCEQNLNHDAMYWYRQDPGQGLRLIYYSQIVNDFQKGDIAEGYSVSREKKESFPLTVTSAQKNPTAFYLCASSIQGQRGNEQFFGPGTRLTVL.